Reported below is one T cell receptor (beta chain). Generated by immunoSEQ multiplex PCR, the TCRdb table keeps only in-frame clones and is missing some. The table includes 11,000 to 15,000 clones, approximately 29% detected once. This CDR3 has 16 amino acids. Between the trimmed V and J ends, which lost 2 bases and 3 bases, there was a span of 13 bases. Germline lookup yields CDR1 MNHEY and CDR2 SMNVEV (reference sequence). This sample is drawn from a study of tumour-infiltrating T cells in Burkitt lymphoma. In the study overall: Productive clonality predicted overall and progression-free survival.

This receptor was obtained from a human donor with diffuse large B-cell lymphoma. This chain connects TRBV27 to TRBJ1-4; D might be TRBD1 (6 bases). Sample: tumor tissue. The CDR3 DNA follows: TGTGCCAGCAGTTTAATGATGGACAGCCCTAATGAAAAACTGTTTTTT. It specifies CASSLMMDSPNEKLFF.